This TCR beta chain was documented in a study of cytomegalovirus exposure and HLA in healthy donors. Broader study findings: CMV serostatus was the only recorded immune exposure for donors. A later analysis showed that HLA-associated TCR beta chains had undergone more clonal expansion than equally common others. A later analysis linked a missense variant in DCLRE1C to the trimming of TCR beta V and J genes.

The PCR contained 60 Vbeta and 13 Jbeta primers. Original methodology: In a later analysis, some 11 million of about 80 million unique beta chains occurred in at least two donors. Only in-frame clones appear in the TCRdb table, and some are missing; sequencing was by immunoSEQ multiplex PCR. The V and J calls and clone size were taken over from that table, and D and trimming were inferred from the DNA. This sample has under 130,000 clones, with 79% found just once. Turning to this clone: Its specificity is unknown.

The V gene end was trimmed by 1 base and the J gene end by 8 bases; junction bases not matched to a gene: 5. This CDR3 is 14 amino acids long. Germline CDR1 SGDLS, CDR2 YYNGEE. This receptor was identified in a man aged 50 or older in good health and CMV-seropositive. The sequenced sample was PBMCs. J is TRBJ1-4 and V is TRBV9; 7 positions match TRBD1. CDR3 sequence reads: CASSVQGDGEKLFF. CDR3 nucleotides: TGTGCCAGCAGCGTACAGGGGGACGGCGAAAAACTGTTTTTT.